Here is one T cell receptor (beta chain) with its context. Its antigen is still unknown. This specimen belongs to a study of Ad26.COV2.S vaccination and SARS-CoV-2 variants. As for the study in general: Donor joined the COV1001 Ad26.COV2.S trial arm. Study-wide results and caveats: Compared with placebo recipients, vaccine recipients had higher spike-specific TCR breadth.

Profiling relied on immunoSEQ multiplex PCR, and the TCRdb table lists in-frame clones only, not all of them. The sample has about 410,000 clones, around 91% seen once. Treatment meaning: some 19 received Ad26.COV2.S at low or high dose, single or two shots; 5 received placebo; per-sample allocation not given. After the first vaccine or placebo injection, samples were drawn on day 63. This sequence was found in a person between 18 and 60 years old who received the Ad26.COV2.S COVID-19 vaccine or a placebo. The sequencing used peripheral blood, collected in a trial of Ad26.COV2.S vaccine versus placebo.

The DNA for the CDR3 is TGTGCCAGCAGCTCCCTAGGCGCCGGGACTAATGAGCAGTTCTTC. It encodes CASSSLGAGTNEQFF. The chain uses TRBV7-6 and TRBJ2-1, with D perhaps TRBD2 (6 bases). The CDR3 has 15 residues. Germline-derived CDR1 and CDR2 are SGHVS and FNYEAQ. V was pared by 4 bases and J by 7 bases, with 17 bases between.